This T cell receptor (beta chain) was retrieved from a study of circulating CD8 cells and anti-PD-1 response in melanoma. Study-level findings and limits: Tumor reactivity was tested by peptide assays on expanded sorted subsets. PD-1 and DPOS subsets showed similar, higher clonality than DNEG. Some patients were treatment-naive; others were previously treated. Clonotype sharing was highest between DPOS and TIGIT subsets.

Per the germline V gene, CDR1 is SNHLY and CDR2 is FYNNEI. V lost 1 base, J lost 7 bases, and 19 bases lay in between. The CDR3 spans 16 residues. The QIAseq Immune Repertoire TCR panel built the libraries from roughly 15 ng of total RNA. TCRdb reprocessed the reads with MiXCR, giving one entry per CDR3 protein. This table has 1,300 to 1,500 distinct CDR3 sequences, more than 7% appearing once. By sample fraction, this clonotype is medium-sized. The antigen remains undetermined. Sorting of live CD3+CD8+TCRalphabeta+ cells by PD-1 and/or TIGIT gave four subsets. The chain is built from TRBV2 and TRBJ1-2; D might be TRBD1 (5 bases). This TCR derives from a human donor with melanoma. The material sequenced was CD8+ T cells from PBMCs, taken at baseline or after one month of anti-PD-1 therapy (not recorded which). The CDR3 region is CASSEVMLRVDSGYTF. The CDR3 DNA follows: TGTGCCAGCAGTGAAGTAATGCTCAGGGTGGATAGTGGCTACACCTTC.